The present T cell receptor (beta chain) was sequenced within a study of T cell repertoires in cytomegalovirus infection. Study as a whole: Carrying CMV and the relevant HLA type showed in public TCR beta signatures.

Notes on this clonotype: What it binds is not known. No conserved phenylalanine or tryptophan is present at the end of the CDR3, so a read error is the likely explanation.

TCRdb reprocessed the reads with MiXCR, giving one entry per CDR3 protein. The repertoire holds hundreds of thousands of distinct CDR3 sequences, with roughly a quarter as singletons. The length of the CDR3 is 14 residues. Germline lookup yields CDR1 MGHDK and CDR2 SYGVNS. V lost 5 bases and J lost 0; bases outside the gene matches: 1. Study-wide results and limits: Totalled public TCR beta family frequency picked out people who carried CMV plus the relevant HLA. The ex vivo response was dominated by HLA-C-restricted CMV-specific TCR beta clonotypes.

Sample: CD8+ T cells from PBMCs. V is TRBV25-1 and J is TRBJ1-5; 7 bases are shared with TRBD1. This receptor was taken from a human donor in good health (CMV status not recorded). Some clones in this sample may be carry-over from other donors' samples. For the CDR3, the DNA is TGTGCCAGCAGTTACAGGGGTAGCAATCAGCCCCAGCATTCT. Translation: CASSYRGSNQPQHS.